This TCR beta chain comes out of a study of shared clonotypes between healthy human individuals. The donors, healthy adults who were HIV-negative, had experienced no recent acute infections or vaccinations. The run depth of the assay was deep. The method was immunoSEQ multiplex PCR; TCRdb's version includes in-frame clones alone and lacks a portion of them. The sample comprises about 1.5 million clones, roughly 96% of which are singletons, and roughly 1.2% rests with the top ten. This CDR3 comprises 18 residues. Germline V CDR1 and CDR2: LNHDA, SQIVND (reference sequence). V lost 7 bases and J 0 bases, leaving 24 bases between the germline ends. Study results and caveats: On the whole, naive subsets had larger estimated richness than memory subsets had.

A remark on this clone: Its target is not known.

The receptor was isolated from a man aged 25 to 40 in good health. V and J are TRBV19 and TRBJ1-2, with a weak D call TRBD1 (5 bases). The specimen was naive CD4+ T cells sorted from blood. The sample's subset: CD45RA+ positively selected. The CDR3 DNA follows: TGTGCCAGTACCCTACGGGGCAGCCGAAGTACTGCTAACTATGGCTACACCTTC. Its protein product is CASTLRGSRSTANYGYTF.